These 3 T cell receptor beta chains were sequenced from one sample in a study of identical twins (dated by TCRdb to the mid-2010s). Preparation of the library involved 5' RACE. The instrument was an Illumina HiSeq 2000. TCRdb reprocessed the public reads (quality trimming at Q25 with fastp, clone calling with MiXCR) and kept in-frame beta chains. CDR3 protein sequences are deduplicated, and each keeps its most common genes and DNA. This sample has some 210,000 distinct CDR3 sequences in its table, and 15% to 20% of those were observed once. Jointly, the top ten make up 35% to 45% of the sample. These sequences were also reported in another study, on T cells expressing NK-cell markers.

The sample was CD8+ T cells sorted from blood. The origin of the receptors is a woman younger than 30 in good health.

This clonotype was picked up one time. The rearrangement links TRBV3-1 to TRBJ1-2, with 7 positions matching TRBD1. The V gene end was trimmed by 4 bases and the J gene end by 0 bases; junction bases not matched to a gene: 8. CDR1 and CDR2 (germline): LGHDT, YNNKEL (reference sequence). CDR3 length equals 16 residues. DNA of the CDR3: TGTGCCAGCAGCCCCCGACAGGGCTCTTCTAACTATGGCTACACCTTC. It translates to CASSPRQGSSNYGYTF.

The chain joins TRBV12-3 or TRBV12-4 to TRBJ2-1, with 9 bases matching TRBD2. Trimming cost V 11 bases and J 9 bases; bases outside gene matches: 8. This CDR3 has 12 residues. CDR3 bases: TGTGCCTTAGCGGGAGATAGGGTTGAGCAGTTCTTC. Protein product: CALAGDRVEQFF.

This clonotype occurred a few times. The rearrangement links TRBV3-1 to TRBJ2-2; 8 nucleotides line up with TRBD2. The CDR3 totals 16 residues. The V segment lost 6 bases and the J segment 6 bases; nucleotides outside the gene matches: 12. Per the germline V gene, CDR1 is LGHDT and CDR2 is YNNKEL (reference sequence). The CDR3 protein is CASRISGSGPSGELFF. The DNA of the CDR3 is TGTGCCAGCAGGATCAGCGGGAGTGGTCCATCCGGGGAGCTGTTTTTT. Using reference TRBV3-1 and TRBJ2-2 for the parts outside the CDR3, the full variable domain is DTAVSQTPKYLVTQMGNDKSIKCEQNLGHDTMYWYKQDSKKFLKIMFSYNNKELIINETVPNRFSPKSPDKAHLNLHINSLELGDSAVYFCASRISGSGPSGELFFGEGSRLTVL.